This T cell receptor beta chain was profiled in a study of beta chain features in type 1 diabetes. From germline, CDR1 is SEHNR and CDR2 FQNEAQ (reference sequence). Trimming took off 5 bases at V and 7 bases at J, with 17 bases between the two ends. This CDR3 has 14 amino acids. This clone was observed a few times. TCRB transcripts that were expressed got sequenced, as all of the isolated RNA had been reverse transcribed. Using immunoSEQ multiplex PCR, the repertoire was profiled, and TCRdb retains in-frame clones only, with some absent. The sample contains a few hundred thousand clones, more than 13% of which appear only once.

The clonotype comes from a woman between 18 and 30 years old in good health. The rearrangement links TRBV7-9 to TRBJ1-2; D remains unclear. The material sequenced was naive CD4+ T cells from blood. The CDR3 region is CASSPSGPIAGYTF. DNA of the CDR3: TGTGCCAGCAGCCCCAGTGGGCCAATTGCTGGCTACACCTTC.